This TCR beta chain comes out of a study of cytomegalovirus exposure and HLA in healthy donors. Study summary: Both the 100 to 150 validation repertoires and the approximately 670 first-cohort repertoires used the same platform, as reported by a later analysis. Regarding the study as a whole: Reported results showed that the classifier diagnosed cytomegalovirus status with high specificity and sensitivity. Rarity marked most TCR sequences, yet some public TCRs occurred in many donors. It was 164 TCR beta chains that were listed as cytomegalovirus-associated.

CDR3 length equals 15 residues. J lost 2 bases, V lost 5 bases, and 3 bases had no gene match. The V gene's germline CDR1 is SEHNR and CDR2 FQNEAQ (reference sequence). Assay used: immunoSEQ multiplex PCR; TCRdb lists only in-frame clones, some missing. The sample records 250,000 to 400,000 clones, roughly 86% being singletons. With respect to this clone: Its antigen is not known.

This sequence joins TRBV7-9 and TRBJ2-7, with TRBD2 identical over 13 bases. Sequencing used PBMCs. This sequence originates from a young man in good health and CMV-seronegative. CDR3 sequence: CASSPGLAGTYEQYF. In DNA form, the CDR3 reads TGTGCCAGCAGCCCGGGACTAGCGGGGACCTACGAGCAGTACTTC.